This passage covers 21 T cell receptor beta chains from one sample sequenced in a study of T cell changes during pregnancy in multiple sclerosis. Profiled with immunoSEQ multiplex PCR; TCRdb holds only in-frame clones, not every one. The sample yields around 61,000 clones, about 90% seen once. The source was peripheral blood, collected in the third trimester of pregnancy. The receptors originated from a female donor in good health, enrolled as a control in a pregnancy study.

The chain carries TRBV19 and TRBJ2-7; no definite D call. Germline CDR1 is LNHDA and CDR2 is SQIVND (reference sequence). The CDR3 runs to 13 residues. V was trimmed by 4 bases and J by 2 bases, leaving 9 bases between them. The CDR3 protein is CASSTALAYEQYF. The CDR3, as DNA: TGTGCCAGTAGTACGGCGCTAGCCTACGAGCAGTACTTC.

V is TRBV5-1 and J is TRBJ2-1, with TRBD1 identical over 8 bases. Germline V CDR1 and CDR2: SGHRS, YFSETQ. J was trimmed by 10 bases and V by 5 bases; bases with no gene match: 11. This CDR3 spans 14 amino acids. The CDR3 DNA reads as TGCGCCAGCAGGAGCACAGGGGGAATTAAGGAGCAGTTCTTC. It specifies CASRSTGGIKEQFF.

This clone came up once. The J gene is TRBJ2-7, the V gene TRBV5-1; TRBD2 matches at 7 bases. The CDR3 is 17 amino acids. After removal of 5 bases from V and 0 bases from J, the junction contained 14 bases not matched to a gene. The germline V gene encodes CDR1 SGHRS and CDR2 YFSETQ. CDR3 in DNA: TGCGCCAGCAGACAATCAACTCAGGGCGGGGGCTCCTACGAGCAGTACTTC. Amino acids: CASRQSTQGGGSYEQYF.

J is TRBJ2-2 and V is TRBV6-1, with 7 bases lining up with TRBD2. The J segment lost 3 bases and the V segment lost 8 bases, leaving 9 bases of the junction unmatched. The CDR3 is made up of 15 amino acids. Germline assignment: CDR1 MNHNS and CDR2 SASEGT. The DNA for the CDR3 is TGTGCCAGCTACCTAGCAGGGAGGGACACCGGGGAGCTGTTTTTT. Its protein is CASYLAGRDTGELFF.

The chain couples TRBV2 to TRBJ1-1; D is possibly TRBD1 (6 bases). Germline V gene sequence: CDR1 SNHLY, CDR2 FYNNEI. V shed 6 bases and J shed 2 bases, with 13 bases lying between them. This CDR3 contains 14 residues. CDR3 loop: CASRRQAANTEAFF. DNA for the CDR3: TGTGCCAGCAGACGACAGGCGGCAAACACTGAAGCTTTCTTT.

The V and J genes are TRBV6-5 and TRBJ1-6; 7 bases agree with TRBD1. The germline V gene has CDR1 MNHEY and CDR2 SVGAGI. This CDR3 has 15 amino acids. The V segment lost 2 bases and the J segment 5 bases; nucleotides outside the gene matches: 3. CDR3 DNA sequence: TGTGCCAGCAGTTACCAGGGACAGAATAATTCACCCCTCCACTTT. It encodes CASSYQGQNNSPLHF.

The V gene is TRBV2, the J gene TRBJ1-5; tentatively, D is TRBD1 (5 bases). Germline CDR1 is SNHLY and CDR2 is FYNNEI. V lost 2 bases, J lost 6 bases, and 11 bases lay in between. The CDR3 is 14 residues long. CDR3 region: CASSELGQLQPQHF. DNA for the CDR3: TGTGCCAGCAGTGAATTGGGGCAGCTTCAGCCCCAGCATTTT.

CDR3 sequence (DNA): TGTGCCAGCAGCTCGGGAAGGAGCTACAATGAGCAGTTCTTC. Its protein is CASSSGRSYNEQFF. The chain has TRBV7-6 and TRBJ2-1; D may be TRBD2 (5 bases). Germline CDR1 and CDR2: SGHVS and FNYEAQ. The CDR3 is made up of 14 amino acids. Trimming cost V 4 bases and J 3 bases, with 10 bases left between them.

This chain uses TRBV4-3 with TRBJ2-7; 10 bases map to TRBD1. V shed 2 bases and J 3 bases; nucleotides not matched to a gene: 7. CDR3 length: 16 residues. Per germline, CDR1 LGHNA and CDR2 YSLEER. CDR3 region: CASSQHAGTGDYEQYF. The DNA for the CDR3 is TGCGCCAGCAGCCAACATGCCGGGACAGGGGACTACGAGCAGTACTTC.

This clone was seen only once. This sequence joins TRBV11-2 and TRBJ2-3, with 10 bases fitting TRBD2. This CDR3 has 18 amino acids. The germline V gene has CDR1 SGHAT and CDR2 FQNNGV. Losses at the gene ends were 6 bases for V and 0 bases for J; bases not matched to a gene: 12. This chain's CDR3 is CASRVIAGGKSSTDTQYF. In DNA form, the CDR3 reads TGTGCCAGCAGGGTCATAGCGGGGGGCAAATCTAGCACAGATACGCAGTATTTT. Full variable domain (rest looked up from reference TRBV11-2 and TRBJ2-3): EAGVAQSPRYKIIEKRQSVAFWCNPISGHATLYWYQQILGQGPKLLIQFQNNGVVDDSQLPKDRFSAERLKGVDSTLKIQPAKLEDSAVYLCASRVIAGGKSSTDTQYFGPGTRLTVL.

In this sample, this clone turned up once. The chain links TRBV25-1 to TRBJ1-1, with 8 bases lining up with TRBD1. The V gene's germline CDR1 is MGHDK and CDR2 SYGVNS. V dropped 6 bases and J dropped 10; count of bases not matched to a gene: 7. This CDR3 contains 12 residues. In nucleotides, the CDR3 is TGTGCCAGCAGCCCAGGGGGCAGGGGAGCTTTCTTT. It specifies CASSPGGRGAFF.

J is TRBJ2-5 and V is TRBV9; TRBD2 aligns across 10 bases. The ends lost 4 bases at V and 4 bases at J; junction bases unmatched: 4. The CDR3 is 14 residues long. Germline CDR1 SGDLS, CDR2 YYNGEE. This chain's CDR3 is CASSLAGGLETQYF. CDR3 nucleotides: TGTGCCAGCAGCTTAGCGGGGGGACTAGAGACCCAGTACTTC.

The V call is TRBV4-3, the J call TRBJ2-4; 10 bases fit TRBD2. V was clipped by 1 base and J by 6 bases; unmatched bases: 9. Germline loops: CDR1 LGHNA, CDR2 YSLEER. This CDR3 is 17 amino acids long. The CDR3 coding sequence is TGCGCCAGCAGCCAAGGAGGGGCTAGCGGGGGTATAAACATTCAGTACTTC. Protein sequence: CASSQGGASGGINIQYF.

This clone has just one count. The chain is built from TRBV28 and TRBJ2-7; possible D gene TRBD1, 6 bases. Between the trimmed V and J ends, which lost 11 bases and 4 bases, there was a span of 15 bases. The germline gives CDR1 MDHEN, CDR2 SYDVKM. This CDR3 is built from 12 residues. CDR3 protein: CAGQTGKYEQYF. DNA of the CDR3: TGTGCCGGCCAAACAGGGAAATACGAGCAGTACTTC.

CDR3 protein: CASSKSGTGGIRGNQPQHF. The DNA for the CDR3 is TGTGCCAGCAGTAAATCCGGGACAGGGGGCATCCGAGGCAATCAGCCCCAGCATTTT. The chain is built from TRBV28 and TRBJ1-5; 12 positions agree with TRBD1. Germline V gives CDR1 MDHEN, CDR2 SYDVKM. V gave up 5 bases and J gave up 2 bases; unmatched junction bases: 13. The CDR3 consists of 19 residues.

The V call is TRBV7-2, the J call TRBJ1-1, with D unresolved. Trimming removed 4 bases from V and 6 bases from J, with 12 bases in between. Germline V gives CDR1 SGHTA, CDR2 FQGNSA. The CDR3 totals 13 residues. This chain's CDR3 is CASSSSLAAEAFF. The CDR3 coding sequence is TGTGCCAGCAGCTCCTCACTGGCGGCTGAAGCTTTCTTT.

This chain joins TRBV9 and TRBJ2-5; TRBD1 might be the D (6 bases). Germline V CDR1 and CDR2: SGDLS, YYNGEE. The CDR3 spans 14 residues. Trimming took 0 bases from V and 3 from J, leaving 9 bases between them. This CDR3 is CASSVGAGEETQYF. The DNA of the CDR3 is TGTGCCAGCAGCGTAGGGGCAGGGGAAGAGACCCAGTACTTC.

The chain combines TRBV5-8 with TRBJ1-1; D gene uncertain. Germline V gives CDR1 SGHTS, CDR2 YDEGEE. This CDR3 is 12 amino acids long. The germline V and J ends were trimmed by 6 bases and 5 bases, with 11 bases remaining between them. CDR3 nucleotides: TGTGCCAGCAACTCCCTGTGGACTGAAGCTTTCTTT. Translating gives CASNSLWTEAFF.

The CDR3 nucleotides read TGTGCCTGGAGCCTAGGGGGAACGGGGACCCAGTACTTC. Its translation is CAWSLGGTGTQYF. The J gene is TRBJ2-5, the V gene TRBV30; the D gene is possibly TRBD1 (6 bases). Germline CDR1 and CDR2: GTSNPN and SVGIG (reference sequence). The CDR3 totals 13 residues. V gave up 3 bases and J gave up 7 bases, with 15 bases separating them. Complete variable domain (other parts from reference TRBV30 and TRBJ2-5): SQTIHQWPATLVQPVGSPLSLECTVEGTSNPNLYWYRQAAGRGLQLLFYSVGIGQISSEVPQNLSASRPQDRQFILSSKKLLLSDSGFYLCAWSLGGTGTQYFGPGTRLLVL.

This clone was picked up one time. This chain joins TRBV18 and TRBJ2-2, with TRBD2 as a possible D gene (5 bases). V lost 0 bases and J lost 1, with 6 bases in between. Germline V gene data show CDR1 as KGHSH and CDR2 as LQKENI. The CDR3 loop spans 15 amino acids. The CDR3 here is CASSPPAGNTGELFF. Here the CDR3 DNA reads TGTGCCAGCTCACCACCGGCGGGGAACACCGGGGAGCTGTTTTTT.

This chain uses TRBV2 with TRBJ1-2; the D gene is possibly TRBD1 (6 bases). The CDR3 sequence is 16 residues long. CDR1 is SNHLY, CDR2 FYNNEI, per germline. Trimming pared 3 bases from V and 0 bases from J, leaving 14 bases between. Here the CDR3 reads CASSDGTNLANYGYTF. DNA for the CDR3: TGTGCCAGCAGTGATGGGACAAACCTAGCTAACTATGGCTACACCTTC.